The 24 T cell receptor beta chains in this list originate from one sample, sequenced in a study of T cells in Graves' hyperthyroidism and ophthalmopathy. It was RNA transcripts that yielded the amplified TCR beta CDR3 regions. In the first-round RT-PCR of the TCR CDR3, the HTBI primer set was used. TCRdb called the multiplex PCR reads again in MiXCR, with one record for every CDR3 protein. This table holds 500,000 to 750,000 distinct CDR3 sequences, 35% to 55% found once. Sequencing was performed on peripheral blood or thyroid tissue (not recorded which). The receptors derive from a woman between 18 and 29 years old with Graves' hyperthyroidism.

This chain links TRBV24-1 with TRBJ2-5; 10 nucleotides line up with TRBD1. The CDR3 runs 15 residues. Losses at the gene ends were 4 bases for V and 5 bases for J; bases not matched to a gene: 6. Germline-derived CDR1 and CDR2 are KGHDR and SFDVKD. DNA of the CDR3: TGTGCCACCAGTGACCGGACAGGGGGGCATGAGACCCAGTACTTC. This gives the protein CATSDRTGGHETQYF.

This clonotype came up many times. This chain joins TRBV6-1 and TRBJ1-5; 7 bases fit TRBD1. This CDR3 has 16 amino acids. V lost 6 bases to trimming and J lost 3 bases; unmatched junction nucleotides: 11. Germline CDR1 reads MNHNS; CDR2 reads SASEGT. CDR3 sequence: CASRTTGNSLNQPQHF. The CDR3 DNA follows: TGTGCCAGCAGGACGACAGGGAATTCCCTCAATCAGCCCCAGCATTTT.

The chain carries TRBV29-1 and TRBJ2-1, with D maybe TRBD1 (5 bases). The germline gives CDR1 SQVTM, CDR2 ANQGSEA. The V and J ends lost 6 bases and 0 bases respectively, with 15 bases between them. The CDR3 consists of 15 residues. Here the CDR3 reads CSVDLKGISYNEQFF. CDR3 nucleotide sequence: TGCAGCGTGGACCTGAAGGGGATCTCCTACAATGAGCAGTTCTTC.

This chain links TRBV13 with TRBJ1-2; D not resolved. Germline V gene data show CDR1 as PRHDT and CDR2 as FYEKMQ (reference sequence). V was shortened by 8 bases and J by 6 bases, with 16 bases between the two germline ends. CDR3 length: 13 residues. The CDR3 DNA reads as TGTGCCAGCTCAGCGGAAAATGAGCATGGCTACACCTTC. Its translation is CASSAENEHGYTF.

This clonotype was seen once. This chain links TRBV7-2 with TRBJ2-7; a weak D match, TRBD1 (6 bases). The end of the DNA is better explained by TRBJ2-1, so the J call may be wrong. The CDR3 loop spans 15 amino acids. From germline, CDR1 is SGHTA and CDR2 FQGNSA. DNA for the CDR3: TGTGCCAGCAGCCTACAGGGAGCTCTTATCGATGAGCAGTTCTTC. Its protein product is CASSLQGALIDEQFF.

This clonotype was picked up many times. This chain links TRBV20-1 with TRBJ2-7, with 7 bases aligning to TRBD1. The germline gives CDR1 DFQATT, CDR2 SNEGSKA (reference sequence). This CDR3 spans 14 amino acids. The V gene end was trimmed by 3 bases and the J gene end by 3 bases; junction bases not matched to a gene: 8. The CDR3 DNA follows: TGCAGTGCTAGGGCTCCGACAGGGAACTACGAGCAGTACTTC. It yields the protein CSARAPTGNYEQYF.

As regards this clonotype: At one end the junction does not follow the germline gene, possibly because of a read error. The V and J genes are TRBV14 and TRBJ2-7, with TRBD2 matching 9 bases. CDR3 length equals 16 residues. Germline lookup yields CDR1 SGHDN and CDR2 FVKESK. CDR3 DNA sequence: TGTGCCTGCAGCCAAGAACCTAGCGGGGTAACGTACGAGCAGTACTTC. This sequence encodes CACSQEPSGVTYEQYF.

In regard to this clonotype: One junction end disagrees with the germline gene, perhaps due to a read error. The V and J genes are TRBV7-2 and TRBJ2-2, with 15 bases identical to TRBD2. The CDR3 contains 17 residues. Germline CDR1 SGHTA, CDR2 FQGNSA. The CDR3 DNA follows: TGTGCCAGCAGCTGGACTAGCGGGAGGGCCCACACCGGGGAGCCGTTTTTT. Amino acids: CASSWTSGRAHTGEPFF.

Only a few counts were recorded for this clonotype. Since a much larger clone is just one base distant, this may be a read error. The V gene is TRBV12-3 or TRBV12-4, the J gene TRBJ2-7, with D possibly matching TRBD1 (5 bases). This CDR3 is built from 15 residues. V lost 4 bases and J lost 6, with 19 bases in between. The CDR3 DNA is TGTGCCAGCAGTTATGTGACAGTACGCCGAGGCGAGCAGTACTTC. It translates to CASSYVTVRRGEQYF.

The table lists this clonotype with many counts. The chain couples TRBV19 to TRBJ2-7, with 8 bases that match TRBD1. The CDR3 is made up of 15 amino acids. Trimming at V came to 1 base and at J to 3 bases, leaving 5 bases not matched to a gene. The V gene's germline CDR1 is LNHDA and CDR2 SQIVND (reference sequence). CDR3 coding DNA: TGTGCCAGTAGTATAGCTGGGACAGGCTACTACGAGCAGTACTTC. Amino acids: CASSIAGTGYYEQYF.

V and J are TRBV24-1 and TRBJ2-3; 11 bases match TRBD1. J lost 3 bases, V lost 3 bases, and 4 bases had no gene match. Germline-derived CDR1 and CDR2 are KGHDR and SFDVKD. This CDR3 comprises 16 residues. CDR3 DNA: TGTGCCACCAGTGATCGGGGGACAGGGGGAACAGATACGCAGTATTTT. Translation: CATSDRGTGGTDTQYF.

The chain is built from TRBV6-6 and TRBJ2-6, with D perhaps TRBD1 (6 bases). The CDR3 has 16 residues. Per the germline V gene, CDR1 is MNHNY and CDR2 is SVGAGI (reference sequence). Trimming cost V 5 bases and J 0 bases, with 11 bases left between them. The CDR3 DNA reads as TGTGCCAGCAGTAAACAGGGTAACTCTGGGGCCAACGTCCTGACTTTC. Translated: CASSKQGNSGANVLTF.

This clonotype was recorded at least ten times. The J gene is TRBJ1-5, the V gene TRBV29-1; 7 bases agree with TRBD1. Germline loops: CDR1 SQVTM, CDR2 ANQGSEA. V shed 6 bases and J 6 bases; nucleotides not matched to a gene: 11. CDR3 size: 14 residues. CDR3: CSVGTRDSGQPQHF. The CDR3 nucleotides are TGCAGCGTGGGGACAAGGGACAGCGGTCAGCCCCAGCATTTT.

The table lists this clonotype with many counts. The J gene is TRBJ1-2, the V gene TRBV5-6; D ambiguous. Trimming took off 1 base at V and 3 bases at J, with 7 bases between the two ends. The CDR3 totals 13 residues. Looked up from germline, CDR1 is SGHDT and CDR2 is YYEEEE. The CDR3 bases are TGTGCCAGCAGCTTGCCAGACCACTATGGCTACACCTTC. It yields the protein CASSLPDHYGYTF. Complete variable domain (other parts from reference TRBV5-6 and TRBJ1-2): DAGVTQSPTHLIKTRGQQVTLRCSPKSGHDTVSWYQQALGQGPQFIFQYYEEEERQRGNFPDRFSGHQFPNYSSELNVNALLLGDSALYLCASSLPDHYGYTFGSGTRLTVV.

This sequence joins TRBV7-9 and TRBJ2-5; D gene unclear. From germline, CDR1 is SEHNR and CDR2 FQNEAQ (reference sequence). The CDR3 spans 14 residues. Deletions cut 0 bases from V and 5 bases from J, with 10 bases between. Here the CDR3 DNA reads TGTGCCAGCAGCTTAGCGACCGTGGGGGAGACCCAGTACTTC. Protein product: CASSLATVGETQYF. The full variable domain, with the rest looked up from reference TRBV7-9 and TRBJ2-5, is DTGVSQNPRHKITKRGQNVTFRCDPISEHNRLYWYRQTLGQGPEFLTYFQNEAQLEKSRLLSDRFSAERPKGSFSTLEIQRTEQGDSAMYLCASSLATVGETQYFGPGTRLLVL.

This clonotype was seen at least ten times. The chain employs TRBV24-1 and TRBJ2-6; 11 bases fit TRBD1. V lost 3 bases to trimming and J lost 2 bases; unmatched junction nucleotides: 2. CDR3 size: 17 residues. The germline V gene has CDR1 KGHDR and CDR2 SFDVKD. CDR3 in amino acids: CATSDGTGGTGANVLTF. The CDR3 region has the DNA TGTGCCACCAGTGATGGGACAGGGGGAACTGGGGCCAACGTCCTGACTTTC.

V usage is TRBV5-4 and J usage is TRBJ2-5; 7 nucleotides line up with TRBD2. CDR3 length: 14 amino acids. With V trimmed by 2 bases and J by 3 bases, 4 bases remained unmatched. The germline CDR1 and CDR2 sequences are SGHNT and YYREEE (reference sequence). CDR3 sequence: CASSLSGNEETQYF. CDR3 coding DNA: TGTGCCAGCAGCTTAAGCGGGAACGAAGAGACCCAGTACTTC.

Points on this clonotype: Just one base apart from a much larger clone, this may be a read error. This chain uses TRBV6-5 with TRBJ1-4; TRBD1 might be the D (5 bases). Germline V gene lookup returns CDR1 MNHEY and CDR2 SVGAGI. The CDR3 covers 15 residues. V dropped 7 bases and J dropped 7 bases, with 19 bases sitting between them. Here the CDR3 reads CASTPGHQLIEKLFF. Written as DNA, the CDR3 is TGTGCCAGCACCCCAGGGCATCAACTTATTGAAAAACTGTTTTTT.

The rearrangement joins TRBV7-8 to TRBJ1-6; the D is unclear. Germline loops: CDR1 SGHVS, CDR2 FQNEAQ. The CDR3 totals 13 residues. With 3 bases removed from V and 7 bases from J, the gap between germline ends came to 7 bases. CDR3 protein: CASSLTTNSPLHF. CDR3 bases: TGTGCCAGCAGCTTGACGACCAATTCACCCCTCCACTTT.

In its sample, this clonotype was seen many times. The V gene is TRBV12-3 or TRBV12-4, the J gene TRBJ1-1; D unresolved. This CDR3 comprises 15 residues. V gave up 3 bases and J gave up 1 base, with 12 bases separating them. CDR3 DNA sequence: TGTGCCAGCAGTTTTCTCCCGACGCGGAACACTGAAGCTTTCTTT. Translating it yields CASSFLPTRNTEAFF.

This clonotype was counted at least ten times. This sequence joins TRBV6-5 and TRBJ2-7, with 14 positions matching TRBD2. In germline, CDR1 is MNHEY, CDR2 SVGAGI. This CDR3 region has 18 residues. Germline trimming cut 5 bases from V and 5 bases from J; bases unmatched to any gene: 14. CDR3 sequence: CASSPRGLAGERFDEQYF. CDR3 coding DNA: TGTGCCAGCAGTCCTCGGGGACTAGCGGGAGAAAGGTTCGACGAGCAGTACTTC.

The J gene is TRBJ1-1, the V gene TRBV20-1; D perhaps matches TRBD1 (6 bases). V was cut by 4 bases and J by 3 bases, with 15 bases left in between. This CDR3 is built from 14 residues. The V gene's germline CDR1 is DFQATT and CDR2 SNEGSKA (reference sequence). The CDR3 loop is CSATVGGRDTEAFF. CDR3 in DNA: TGCAGTGCTACCGTAGGGGGTCGGGACACTGAAGCTTTCTTT.

This clonotype was counted a few times. The chain combines TRBV10-3 with TRBJ2-1, with 8 bases fitting TRBD2. The junction had 3 bases not matched to a gene; V was cut back by 4 bases and J by 4 bases. The CDR3 has 14 residues. Germline lookup yields CDR1 ENHRY and CDR2 SYGVKD. Here the CDR3 reads CAISGVAGYNEQFF. CDR3 bases: TGTGCCATCAGTGGGGTAGCGGGATACAATGAGCAGTTCTTC.

The rearrangement links TRBV2 to TRBJ1-3; 7 nucleotides align to TRBD1. Germline CDR1 reads SNHLY; CDR2 reads FYNNEI. V shed 6 bases, J shed 3 bases, and the junction held 20 bases outside the gene matches. The CDR3 contains 19 residues. The CDR3 DNA is TGTGCCAGCAGCCCTGACACCGGGACAGCCGCTCTTAGTGGAAACACCATATATTTT. Translation: CASSPDTGTAALSGNTIYF.